This T cell receptor beta chain was identified during a study of blood T cell repertoires in COVID-19. Whole-study context: COVID-19 samples from acute and convalescent phases originated in the United States, Italy and Spain. T cells, B-cell-depleted T cells, or PBMCs provided the cDNA or gDNA that served as material.

Original handling: Reference gene primer amplification yielded estimated nucleated cell counts. The protocol was immunoSEQ multiplex PCR, while the TCRdb copy is restricted to in-frame clones and leaves out a portion. V, J and clone size are taken as reported in that table, and D and trimming were inferred from the DNA itself. The data contain tens of thousands of clones, roughly three quarters of them seen just once; the ten biggest clones take up 24%. Trimming pared 0 bases from V and 3 bases from J, leaving 8 bases between. This CDR3 contains 14 residues. Germline V gene sequence: CDR1 KGHSY, CDR2 FQNENV.

Specimen: peripheral blood. This sequence joins TRBV16 and TRBJ1-2; D is unclear. The clonotype was recovered from a human donor in a cohort sampled during active COVID-19. For the CDR3, the DNA is TGTGCCAGCAGCCAATCGATCGGAGACTATGGCTACACCTTC. It specifies CASSQSIGDYGYTF.